The rows below give T cell receptor beta chains drawn from one sample of a study of monozygotic twins with inflammatory bowel disease. TCRdb reanalyzed the 5' RACE reads and collapses them to one entry per CDR3 protein, without DNA. Recorded here are approximately 110,000 distinct CDR3 sequences; the top ten clones represent around 12%. Sequencing input: blood. These receptors originate from a human donor with ulcerative colitis or Crohn's disease, or a healthy co-twin of an affected twin (not recorded which). Both conserved end residues are part of each CDR3. Each record gives: J gene, V gene, CDR3 protein.

J gene: TRBJ2-7
V gene: TRBV25-1
CDR3 protein: CASSELAGASYEQYF

J gene: TRBJ2-5
V gene: TRBV5-6
CDR3 protein: CASSLKGVWQETQYF

J gene: TRBJ2-3
V gene: TRBV5-1
CDR3 protein: CASSLGGSTDTQYF

J gene: TRBJ2-2
V gene: TRBV5-1
CDR3 protein: CASSWSGTGDTGELFF

J gene: TRBJ2-7
V gene: TRBV7-9
CDR3 protein: CASSLAAGGLYEQYF

J gene: TRBJ2-7
V gene: TRBV7-9
CDR3 protein: CASSSCTGGSDEQYF

J gene: TRBJ2-1
V gene: TRBV10-3
CDR3 protein: CAISESEREQFF

J gene: TRBJ2-3
V gene: TRBV7-6
CDR3 protein: CASSLGVGDRLTDTQYF

J gene: TRBJ2-1
V gene: TRBV29-1
CDR3 protein: CLLRRDNEQFF

J gene: TRBJ2-1
V gene: TRBV12-3/TRBV12-4
CDR3 protein: CASGTGDNEQFF

J gene: TRBJ2-3
V gene: TRBV12-3/TRBV12-4
CDR3 protein: CASRVTDTQYF

J gene: TRBJ2-7
V gene: TRBV7-3
CDR3 protein: CASSLTGQMSSYEQYF

J gene: TRBJ2-3
V gene: TRBV7-2
CDR3 protein: CASSSSSGGTDTQYF

J gene: TRBJ2-2
V gene: TRBV6-4
CDR3 protein: CASSVTLRRTGELFF

J gene: TRBJ1-4
V gene: TRBV27
CDR3 protein: CASSLFWSNNEKLFF

J gene: TRBJ1-4
V gene: TRBV28
CDR3 protein: CASRALWGRGLEKLFF

J gene: TRBJ2-1
V gene: TRBV7-2
CDR3 protein: CASSRLSGGNEQFF

J gene: TRBJ2-7
V gene: TRBV5-1
CDR3 protein: CASSLNRGLIYEQYF

J gene: TRBJ2-1
V gene: TRBV5-4
CDR3 protein: CASSVPPSEQFF

J gene: TRBJ2-3
V gene: TRBV9
CDR3 protein: CASSTASTDTQYF

J gene: TRBJ2-2
V gene: TRBV25-1
CDR3 protein: CASTRRGHLNTGELFF

J gene: TRBJ2-5
V gene: TRBV20-1
CDR3 protein: CSARDGTRDQETQYF

J gene: TRBJ1-1
V gene: TRBV5-1
CDR3 protein: CASSLTGGDTEAFF

J gene: TRBJ1-1
V gene: TRBV29-1
CDR3 protein: CSVIDYRGPVAMNTEAFF

J gene: TRBJ1-3
V gene: TRBV7-2
CDR3 protein: CASSAHPTGMGNTIYF